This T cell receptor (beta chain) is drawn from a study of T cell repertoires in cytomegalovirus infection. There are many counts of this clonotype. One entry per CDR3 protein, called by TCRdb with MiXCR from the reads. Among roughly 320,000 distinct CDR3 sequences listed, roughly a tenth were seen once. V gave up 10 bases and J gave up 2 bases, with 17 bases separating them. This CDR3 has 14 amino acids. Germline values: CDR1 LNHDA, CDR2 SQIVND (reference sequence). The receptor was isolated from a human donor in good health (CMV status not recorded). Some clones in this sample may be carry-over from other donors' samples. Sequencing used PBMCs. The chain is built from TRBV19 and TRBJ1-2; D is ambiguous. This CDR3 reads CATRKPQVNYGYTF. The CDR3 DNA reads TGTGCCACCAGGAAACCGCAGGTCAACTATGGCTACACCTTC.